Listed below are T cell receptor beta chains from one sample, sequenced in a study of cytomegalovirus exposure and HLA in healthy donors. The repertoire was sequenced with immunoSEQ multiplex PCR; TCRdb's copy has only in-frame clones and lacks some. The data show about 130,000 clones, 80% seen once. The material sequenced was PBMCs. Receptors were obtained from a man aged 25 to 45 in good health. CDR3s include the opening cysteine and the closing phenylalanine or tryptophan. The order of the fields is D gene, J gene, clone size, V gene, CDR3 protein, CDR3 DNA. D genes are given only for firm matches. Clone size appears in some rows only: once, few, many, or a class for an expanded clone.

TRBD2 | TRBJ2-7 | . | TRBV2 | CASSSKRAGVKYEQYF | TGTGCCAGCAGTTCAAAGAGAGCGGGAGTGAAGTACGAGCAGTACTTC
. | TRBJ2-7 | once | TRBV6-5 | CASSSQQGGHEQYF | TGTGCCAGCAGTTCACAACAGGGTGGCCACGAGCAGTACTTC
TRBD2 | TRBJ2-5 | . | TRBV5-1 | CASTLAGQETQYF | TGCGCCAGCACCCTAGCGGGACAAGAGACCCAGTACTTC
TRBD1 | TRBJ2-7 | . | TRBV28 | CASSTQGESSYEQYF | TGTGCCAGCAGTACTCAGGGGGAGAGCTCCTACGAGCAGTACTTC
. | TRBJ1-4 | . | TRBV21-1 | CASYLRTPRGSNEKLFF | TGTGCCAGCTACCTGAGGACCCCTAGGGGATCTAATGAAAAACTGTTTTTT
. | TRBJ2-7 | . | TRBV25-1 | CASSDGGLSSYEQYF | TGTGCCAGCAGTGATGGAGGACTGAGCTCCTACGAGCAGTACTTC
. | TRBJ1-5 | . | TRBV30 | CAWSQAVGRHQPQHF | TGTGCCTGGAGTCAAGCGGTAGGGCGACATCAGCCCCAGCATTTT
. | TRBJ1-2 | . | TRBV4-3 | CASSPGERGGYTF | TGCGCCAGCAGCCCAGGGGAACGGGGTGGCTACACCTTC
. | TRBJ2-1 | once | TRBV11-2 | CASSLGVYNEQFF | TGTGCCAGCAGCCTCGGGGTCTACAATGAGCAGTTCTTC
. | TRBJ2-5 | . | TRBV27 | CASSYLGLRETQYF | TGTGCCAGCAGTTATCTTGGGCTCCGGGAGACCCAGTACTTC
TRBD2 | TRBJ2-2 | . | TRBV7-9 | CASSSRGREAAGELFF | TGTGCCAGCAGCTCCCGGGGGCGGGAGGCAGCCGGGGAGCTGTTTTTT
TRBD1 | TRBJ1-5 | . | TRBV11-3 | CASSPTGTVNQPQHF | TGTGCCAGCAGCCCGACCGGGACAGTTAATCAGCCCCAGCATTTT
TRBD1 | TRBJ1-2 | . | TRBV27 | CASSLGDRDDGYTF | TGTGCCAGCAGTTTAGGAGACAGGGACGATGGCTACACCTTC
TRBD2 | TRBJ2-2 | . | TRBV4-2 | CASSQLQTSGSTGELFF | TGTGCCAGCAGCCAACTCCAGACTAGCGGGAGCACCGGGGAGCTGTTTTTT
TRBD2 | TRBJ2-1 | . | TRBV4-1 | CASSQRGRAEDEQFF | TGCGCCAGCAGCCAACGCGGGAGGGCCGAGGATGAGCAGTTCTTC
. | TRBJ2-7 | . | TRBV27 | CASSFQAPAYEQYF | TGTGCCAGCAGTTTCCAAGCGCCTGCCTACGAGCAGTACTTC
. | TRBJ2-3 | . | TRBV6-1 | CASSEARGEVSTDTQYF | TGTGCCAGCAGTGAAGCAAGAGGGGAGGTGAGCACAGATACGCAGTATTTT
. | TRBJ2-7 | . | TRBV6-6 | CASSYSGEQYF | TGTGCCAGCAGTTACTCCGGGGAGCAGTACTTC
. | TRBJ1-2 | . | TRBV10-3 | CAISDPAGGDYGYTF | TGTGCCATCAGTGACCCCGCCGGGGGGGACTATGGCTACACCTTC
. | TRBJ2-4 | few | TRBV11-1 | CASSSRGQGRNIQYF | TGTGCCAGCAGCTCCAGGGGCCAGGGGAGAAACATTCAGTACTTC
TRBD1 | TRBJ2-5 | . | TRBV5-6 | CASSSRGTGKFRETQYF | TGTGCCAGCAGCTCCCGCGGGACAGGAAAGTTTCGGGAGACCCAGTACTTC
. | TRBJ1-6 | few | TRBV6-5 | CASSYSGQNNSPLHF | TGTGCCAGCAGTTACTCAGGACAGAATAATTCACCCCTCCACTTT